This T cell receptor beta chain was profiled in a study of cytotoxic CD8 clonotypes in ibrutinib-treated CLL. Of note for this clone: What it binds is not known.

Germline V gene lookup returns CDR1 SGHTA and CDR2 FQGNSA. The CDR3 is 15 amino acids. Germline trimming cut 3 bases from V and 3 bases from J; bases unmatched to any gene: 2. Overall study findings and caveats: Progressing patients had sampling times that differed from those of sustained-remission patients.

This table comes from immunoSEQ multiplex PCR, and its TCRdb copy is limited to in-frame clones, with some not included. The table shows some 200,000 clones, with roughly 72% occurring only once. The rearrangement uses TRBV7-2 and TRBJ2-2; TRBD2 matches 9 bases. The sequencing used PBMCs, collected after 24 months of ibrutinib treatment. The TCR comes from a human donor with chronic lymphocytic leukemia. CDR3 region: CASSFSGRDTGELFF. The DNA of the CDR3 is TGTGCCAGCAGCTTTAGCGGGAGAGACACCGGGGAGCTGTTTTTT. Variable domain in full (rest from reference TRBV7-2 and TRBJ2-2): GAGVSQSPSNKVTEKGKDVELRCDPISGHTALYWYRQSLGQGLEFLIYFQGNSAPDKSGLPSDRFSAERTGGSVSTLTIQRTQQEDSAVYLCASSFSGRDTGELFFGEGSRLTVL.